Listed here are 12 T cell receptor beta chains from one sample, sequenced in a study of beta chain features in type 1 diabetes. Investigators reverse transcribed all isolated RNA, so they sequenced expressed TCRB transcripts. Sequencing used immunoSEQ multiplex PCR; TCRdb keeps in-frame clones, though not all of them. In the table there are under 300,000 clones, around 25% of which are singletons. Antigens for these TCRs are unknown. The study's findings and limits: Moderate yet significant TCRB CDR3 shortening was seen in Type 1 diabetes patients in all four CD4+ subsets.

The sequenced sample consisted of naive CD4+ T cells from blood. These receptors were collected from a woman aged 30 to 39 with type 1 diabetes.

The chain employs TRBV27 and TRBJ2-1, with D possibly being TRBD2 (6 bases). Between the trimmed V and J ends, which lost 5 bases and 1 base, there was a span of 12 bases. Per the germline V gene, CDR1 is MNHEY and CDR2 is SMNVEV (reference sequence). This CDR3 region has 15 residues. The CDR3 DNA follows: TGTGCCAGCAGTCCATACGGGAGATCCTACAATGAGCAGTTCTTC. It yields the protein CASSPYGRSYNEQFF.

This clone was counted a few times. This CDR3 is CAWSAWDRMGGYTF. The CDR3 nucleotides read TGTGCCTGGAGTGCATGGGACAGGATGGGAGGCTACACCTTC. This sequence joins TRBV30 and TRBJ1-2; TRBD1 matches 8 bases. The germline CDR1 and CDR2 sequences are GTSNPN and SVGIG (reference sequence). The V and J ends lost 1 base and 8 bases, in that order; junction bases with no gene match: 9. This CDR3 is built from 14 residues.

This chain links TRBV5-1 with TRBJ2-7, with TRBD1 identical over 8 bases. Trimming at V came to 0 bases and at J to 5 bases, leaving 13 bases not matched to a gene. The germline V gene has CDR1 SGHRS and CDR2 YFSETQ. CDR3 length: 17 residues. The CDR3 sequence is CASSLEAWTGTFNEQYF. The DNA for the CDR3 is TGCGCCAGCAGCTTGGAGGCGTGGACAGGGACTTTCAACGAGCAGTACTTC.

This clone appeared a few times. This rearrangement joins TRBV7-3 to TRBJ2-2, with D maybe TRBD2 (6 bases). The CDR3 totals 15 residues. Trimming took off 2 bases at V and 4 bases at J, with 11 bases between the two ends. Germline V gives CDR1 SGHTA, CDR2 FQGTGA. The chain's CDR3 is CASSLGGWFTGELFF. As DNA, the CDR3 is TGTGCCAGCAGCTTAGGAGGGTGGTTCACCGGGGAGCTGTTTTTT.

This clone turned up a few times. The V and J genes are TRBV5-6 and TRBJ2-5, with D perhaps matching TRBD1 (6 bases). Germline V gene lookup returns CDR1 SGHDT and CDR2 YYEEEE. The V end lost 7 bases, the J end lost 0 bases, and 10 bases lay between the germline ends. The CDR3 loop spans 13 amino acids. This CDR3 is CASLRTDQETQYF. For the CDR3, the DNA is TGTGCCAGCCTAAGGACAGACCAAGAGACCCAGTACTTC.

Only a few counts were recorded for this clone. The chain joins TRBV5-8 to TRBJ1-4; D unresolved. Germline CDR1 is SGHTS and CDR2 is YDEGEE. CDR3 length: 14 residues. Trimming cost V 0 bases and J 5 bases, with 8 bases left between them. In nucleotides, the CDR3 is TGTGCCAGCAGCTTGGCGGCGGTAAATGAAAAACTGTTTTTT. This encodes CASSLAAVNEKLFF.

The CDR3 sequence: CASSPDSPYGYTF. The DNA for the CDR3 is TGTGCCAGCAGCCCGGACAGTCCCTATGGCTACACCTTC. The rearrangement joins TRBV7-9 to TRBJ1-2, with a weak D call TRBD1 (6 bases). The germline CDR1 and CDR2 sequences are SEHNR and FQNEAQ (reference sequence). Trimming stripped 5 bases from V and 4 bases from J, with 11 bases between. This CDR3 has 13 residues.

This sequence joins TRBV4-1 and TRBJ2-7, with D perhaps TRBD1 (5 bases). Germline loops: CDR1 MGHRA, CDR2 YSYEKL. The CDR3 sequence is 14 residues long. Deletions cut 5 bases from V and 2 bases from J, with 13 bases between. CDR3 coding DNA: TGCGCCAGCAGCAAACGGACACCTCCCTACGAGCAGTACTTC. Its translation: CASSKRTPPYEQYF.

This clone was detected a few times. The V call is TRBV6-1, the J call TRBJ2-7, with 10 nucleotides matching TRBD2. The CDR3 is made up of 14 amino acids. Germline CDR1 reads MNHNS; CDR2 reads SASEGT. With 4 bases clipped from V and 2 bases from J, the junction kept 2 bases outside the gene matches. CDR3 loop: CASSGTSGPYEQYF. The CDR3 region has the DNA TGTGCCAGCAGTGGGACTAGCGGACCCTACGAGCAGTACTTC.

The chain couples TRBV18 to TRBJ1-1, with D maybe TRBD1 (5 bases). CDR1 is KGHSH, CDR2 LQKENI, per germline. The V end was cut by 2 bases, the J end by 2 bases, with 15 bases between. This CDR3 spans 16 amino acids. CDR3 bases: TGTGCCAGCTCACCAAGGGTATCGACAGTAAACACTGAAGCTTTCTTT. This gives the protein CASSPRVSTVNTEAFF. The full variable domain, in which reference TRBV18 and TRBJ1-1 provide the parts outside the CDR3, is NAGVMQNPRHLVRRRGQEARLRCSPMKGHSHVYWYRQLPEEGLKFMVYLQKENIIDESGMPKERFSAEFPKEGPSILRIQQVVRGDSAAYFCASSPRVSTVNTEAFFGQGTRLTVV.

In regard to this clone: This same CDR3 is encoded by further DNA sequences in the sample. This rearrangement joins TRBV30 to TRBJ2-1, with TRBD2 as a possible D gene (5 bases). CDR3 length: 11 residues. Germline assignment: CDR1 GTSNPN and CDR2 SVGIG (reference sequence). Trimming removed 0 bases at V and 8 bases at J, with 5 bases between. The CDR3 loop is CAWSVRDEQFF. The CDR3 DNA sequence: TGTGCCTGGAGTGTGAGGGATGAGCAGTTCTTC.

The chain has TRBV19 and TRBJ2-5, with TRBD2 identical over 7 bases. The germline V gene has CDR1 LNHDA and CDR2 SQIVND (reference sequence). The CDR3 loop spans 14 amino acids. The J segment lost 6 bases and the V segment lost 1 base, leaving 5 bases of the junction unmatched. This CDR3 reads CASSIGGGEKTQYF. For the CDR3, the DNA is TGTGCCAGTAGTATAGGTGGGGGGGAAAAGACCCAGTACTTC.